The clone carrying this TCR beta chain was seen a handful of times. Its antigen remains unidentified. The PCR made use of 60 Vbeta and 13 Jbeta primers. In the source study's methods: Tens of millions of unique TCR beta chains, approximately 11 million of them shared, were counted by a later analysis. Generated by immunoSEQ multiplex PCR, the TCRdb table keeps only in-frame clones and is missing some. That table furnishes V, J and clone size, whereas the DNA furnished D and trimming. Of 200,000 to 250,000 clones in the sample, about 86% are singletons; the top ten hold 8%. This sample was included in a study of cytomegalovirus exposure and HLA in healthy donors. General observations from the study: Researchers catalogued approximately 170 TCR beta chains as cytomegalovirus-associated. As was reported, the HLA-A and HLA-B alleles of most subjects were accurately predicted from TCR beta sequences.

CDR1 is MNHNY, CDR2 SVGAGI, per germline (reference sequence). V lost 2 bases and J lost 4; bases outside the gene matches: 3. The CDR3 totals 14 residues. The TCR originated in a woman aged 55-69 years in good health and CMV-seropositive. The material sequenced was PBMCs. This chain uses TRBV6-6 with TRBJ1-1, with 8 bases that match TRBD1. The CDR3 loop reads CASSYPQGGTEAFF. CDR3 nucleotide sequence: TGTGCCAGCAGTTACCCACAGGGGGGCACTGAAGCTTTCTTT.